The 18 T cell receptor beta chains below come from one sample, sequenced in a study of cytomegalovirus exposure and HLA in healthy donors. The PCR had 60 Vbeta and 13 Jbeta primers. Using immunoSEQ multiplex PCR, the repertoire was profiled, and TCRdb retains in-frame clones only, with some absent. The sample consists of some 150,000 clones, 75% to 80% of them appearing once. Sequencing used PBMCs. Source of these receptors: a male donor in good health and CMV-seronegative.

This clone occurred once. V usage is TRBV27 and J usage is TRBJ1-2, with 8 bases that match TRBD1. Per germline, CDR1 MNHEY and CDR2 SMNVEV (reference sequence). This CDR3 region has 13 residues. J gave up 3 bases and V 6 bases, and 3 bases lay outside the gene matches. Here the CDR3 reads CASSAGGDYGYTF. CDR3 nucleotides: TGTGCCAGCAGCGCAGGGGGCGACTATGGCTACACCTTC.

The chain has TRBV5-1 and TRBJ2-1; TRBD1 aligns across 10 bases. Germline assignment: CDR1 SGHRS and CDR2 YFSETQ. Unmatched junction bases numbered 9, after V lost 3 bases and J lost 9 bases. This CDR3 spans 15 amino acids. The CDR3 here is CASSWAGTGVSEQFF. CDR3 sequence (DNA): TGCGCCAGCAGCTGGGCCGGGACAGGGGTAAGTGAGCAGTTCTTC.

With respect to this clone: A junction boundary mismatches the germline segment, possibly from a read error. The J gene is TRBJ1-2, the V gene TRBV7-9; D is unresolved. CDR1 SEHNR and CDR2 FQNEAQ come from the germline V gene (reference sequence). CDR3 length: 12 residues. CDR3 region: CSSSSGARGYTF. In DNA form, the CDR3 reads TGTTCCAGCAGCTCCGGAGCGCGCGGCTACACCTTC.

J is TRBJ2-7 and V is TRBV27; D uncertain. Germline-derived CDR1 and CDR2 are MNHEY and SMNVEV (reference sequence). The CDR3 is made up of 13 amino acids. The ends were cut back, 0 bases at V and 2 bases at J, with 5 bases in the middle. CDR3 bases: TGTGCCAGCAGTTTATCGGGCGCCTACGAGCAGTACTTC. It translates to CASSLSGAYEQYF.

This clone was picked up a small number of times. V usage is TRBV6-1 and J usage is TRBJ1-5; 9 positions match TRBD1. Germline CDR1 and CDR2: MNHNS and SASEGT. V was pared by 5 bases and J by 3 bases, with 2 bases of the junction left unmatched. This CDR3 spans 14 amino acids. The CDR3 DNA reads as TGTGCCAGCAGTTTACAGGGGGCCAATCAGCCCCAGCATTTT. The encoded protein is CASSLQGANQPQHF.

The chain links TRBV5-6 to TRBJ1-4, with 10 bases identical to TRBD1. V was pared by 2 bases and J by 7 bases, with 2 bases of the junction left unmatched. CDR3 length equals 14 residues. Germline-derived CDR1 and CDR2 are SGHDT and YYEEEE. CDR3 loop: CASSFGTGVEKLFF. The CDR3 DNA reads TGTGCCAGCAGCTTCGGGACAGGGGTTGAAAAACTGTTTTTT.

A word on this clone: A read error may account for a junction end that differs from germline. The chain joins TRBV7-7 to TRBJ2-5, with a weak D call TRBD2 (5 bases). The CDR3 spans 12 residues. Germline assignment: CDR1 SSHAT and CDR2 FNYEAQ (reference sequence). CDR3 sequence: CASSPEGETQYF. Here the CDR3 DNA reads TGTGCTAGCAGCCCCGAGGGAGAGACCCAGTACTTC.

The chain links TRBV19 to TRBJ1-6; TRBD1 aligns across 7 bases. Germline V lookup: CDR1 LNHDA, CDR2 SQIVND (reference sequence). The CDR3 is made up of 15 amino acids. Trimming took 4 bases from V and 8 from J; bases not matched to a gene: 8. The CDR3 loop reads CASSKPGQQYSPLHF. CDR3 DNA: TGTGCCAGTAGTAAGCCGGGACAGCAATATTCACCCCTCCACTTT. Based on the CDR3 plus reference TRBV19 and TRBJ1-6, the full variable domain is DGGITQSPKYLFRKEGQNVTLSCEQNLNHDAMYWYRQDPGQGLRLIYYSQIVNDFQKGDIAEGYSVSREKKESFPLTVTSAQKNPTAFYLCASSKPGQQYSPLHFGNGTRLTVT.

The chain employs TRBV18 and TRBJ1-2; D perhaps matches TRBD1 (6 bases). Germline CDR1 and CDR2: KGHSH and LQKENI. The CDR3 length is 13 residues. V lost 5 bases, J lost 4 bases, and 11 bases lay in between. CDR3 sequence reads: CASSDDRTYGYTF. The CDR3 nucleotides read TGTGCCAGCTCAGACGACAGGACCTATGGCTACACCTTC.

This rearrangement joins TRBV2 to TRBJ2-2; D is ambiguous. The CDR3 covers 15 residues. V lost 5 bases to trimming and J lost 7 bases, with 17 bases between them. The germline CDR1 and CDR2 sequences are SNHLY and FYNNEI. In DNA form, the CDR3 reads TGTGCCAGCAGTCAAGGTCAACTATTTAACGGGGAGCTGTTTTTT. As protein: CASSQGQLFNGELFF. The whole variable domain, remainder taken from reference TRBV2 and TRBJ2-2, is EPEVTQTPSHQVTQMGQEVILRCVPISNHLYFYWYRQILGQKVEFLVSFYNNEISEKSEIFDDQFSVERPDGSNFTLKIRSTKLEDSAMYFCASSQGQLFNGELFFGEGSRLTVL.

The chain joins TRBV5-4 to TRBJ2-2; 8 positions agree with TRBD1. V shed 2 bases, J shed 3 bases, and the junction held 6 bases outside the gene matches. This CDR3 comprises 16 residues. The germline V gene encodes CDR1 SGHNT and CDR2 YYREEE (reference sequence). The chain's CDR3 is CASSLRQGADTGELFF. CDR3 in DNA: TGTGCCAGCAGCTTAAGGCAGGGGGCGGACACCGGGGAGCTGTTTTTT.

V and J are TRBV5-1 and TRBJ2-5; TRBD1 is a possible D gene (6 bases). Germline V lookup: CDR1 SGHRS, CDR2 YFSETQ. CDR3 length equals 15 residues. Deletions cut 1 base from V and 2 bases from J, with 12 bases between. Written as DNA, the CDR3 is TGCGCCAGCAGCTTGAACAGGGTGGGACAAGAGACCCAGTACTTC. This sequence encodes CASSLNRVGQETQYF.

The chain employs TRBV2 and TRBJ2-3; 7 bases match TRBD2. Germline loops: CDR1 SNHLY, CDR2 FYNNEI. The CDR3 length is 15 residues. V gave up 5 bases and J gave up 2 bases; unmatched junction bases: 7. In DNA, the CDR3 is TGTGCCAGCAGTAAATCTAGCGGCAACACAGATACGCAGTATTTT. Protein product: CASSKSSGNTDTQYF.

The chain recombines TRBV7-3 with TRBJ1-2; TRBD1 aligns across 7 bases. CDR1 is SGHTA and CDR2 is FQGTGA in the germline V gene. The V gene end was trimmed by 4 bases and the J gene end by 6 bases; junction bases not matched to a gene: 2. The CDR3 has 12 amino acids. For the CDR3, the DNA is TGTGCCAGCAGCTCCGGGACAGATGGCTACACCTTC. Encoded protein: CASSSGTDGYTF. Filled out from reference TRBV7-3 and TRBJ1-2, the complete variable domain reads GAGVSQTPSNKVTEKGKYVELRCDPISGHTALYWYRQSLGQGPEFLIYFQGTGAADDSGLPNDRFFAVRPEGSVSTLKIQRTERGDSAVYLCASSSGTDGYTFGSGTRLTVV.

CDR3 bases: TGTGCCAGCAGTATAACAGGGGGGACTCCTACTGGCTACACCTTC. It translates to CASSITGGTPTGYTF. The V and J genes are TRBV6-5 and TRBJ1-2, with TRBD1 identical over 8 bases. This CDR3 spans 15 amino acids. Germline CDR1 MNHEY, CDR2 SVGAGI. Losses at the gene ends were 5 bases for V and 7 bases for J; bases not matched to a gene: 12.

The DNA for the CDR3 is TGTGCCAGCAGCTTCGGGACAGGGGGAATCCACAATGAGCAGTTCTTC. Amino acid sequence: CASSFGTGGIHNEQFF. V and J are TRBV5-4 and TRBJ2-1, with 11 bases lining up with TRBD1. V was pared by 2 bases and J by 5 bases, with 6 bases of the junction left unmatched. The CDR3 runs 16 residues. Germline CDR1 is SGHNT and CDR2 is YYREEE (reference sequence).

The V call is TRBV18, the J call TRBJ1-5; TRBD1 aligns across 8 bases. This CDR3 has 15 residues. The germline CDR1 and CDR2 sequences are KGHSH and LQKENI. Trimming took 2 bases from V and 2 from J; bases not matched to a gene: 2. The CDR3 region has the DNA TGTGCCAGCTCACCAGAGGACAGGGGCAATCAGCCCCAGCATTTT. This encodes CASSPEDRGNQPQHF.

Worth noting for this clone: Different DNA sequences within this sample yield the same CDR3. CDR3 region: CAWSGQGSGNTIYF. The DNA for the CDR3 is TGTGCCTGGTCGGGACAGGGCTCTGGAAACACCATATATTTT. The rearrangement joins TRBV30 to TRBJ1-3, with 9 bases identical to TRBD1. Germline values: CDR1 GTSNPN, CDR2 SVGIG (reference sequence). V trimming: 5 bases; J trimming: 0 bases; junction bases outside the gene matches: 2. The length of the CDR3 is 14 residues. The full variable domain, in which reference TRBV30 and TRBJ1-3 provide the parts outside the CDR3, is SQTIHQWPATLVQPVGSPLSLECTVEGTSNPNLYWYRQAAGRGLQLLFYSVGIGQISSEVPQNLSASRPQDRQFILSSKKLLLSDSGFYLCAWSGQGSGNTIYFGEGSWLTVV.